The 9 T cell receptor beta chains reported below all come from one sample, sequenced in a study of T-cell reconstitution after alpha-beta-depleted transplantation in children. A TCRbeta library incorporating unique molecular identifiers was prepared. In TCRdb, the PCR reads were re-called with MiXCR into one record per CDR3 protein. Of around 580,000 distinct CDR3 sequences in the sample, over 25% are singletons; the top ten hold less than 40%. This material consisted of PBMCs, taken before TCRalphabeta/CD19-depleted stem cell transplant. The receptor source for this set is a boy less than two years old with Wiskott-Aldrich syndrome, due to receive a stem cell transplant.

This chain uses TRBV28 with TRBJ1-6; D call uncertain. V was clipped by 8 bases and J by 0 bases, with 11 bases between them. The CDR3 length is 15 residues. Germline CDR1 and CDR2: MDHEN and SYDVKM. CDR3 loop: CASGEASSYNSPLHF. The CDR3 coding sequence is TGTGCCAGCGGCGAGGCGAGCTCCTATAATTCACCCCTCCACTTT.

This clonotype was seen more than once but under ten times. The rearrangement links TRBV29-1 to TRBJ1-2; D is unclear. Germline CDR1 is SQVTM and CDR2 is ANQGSEA. Trimming shortened V by 7 bases and J by 8 bases, and 14 bases separated the two germline ends. This CDR3 comprises 11 residues. The CDR3 nucleotides are TGCAGCGGAAAAGCCCCCCTGGGCTACACCTTC. It encodes CSGKAPLGYTF.

The chain links TRBV6-1 to TRBJ2-7, with D perhaps assigned TRBD1 or TRBD2 (7 bases each). Germline CDR1 is MNHNS and CDR2 is SASEGT. The ends were cut back, 4 bases at V and 12 bases at J, with 19 bases in the middle. There are 13 residues in the CDR3. CDR3 region: CASSARGVQGTYF. The CDR3 DNA is TGTGCCAGCAGTGCCCGGGGGGTACAGGGGACGTACTTC.

This chain joins TRBV3-1 and TRBJ1-4; D perhaps matches TRBD1 (6 bases). The CDR3 is made up of 17 amino acids. In germline, CDR1 is LGHDT, CDR2 YNNKEL (reference sequence). V was cut by 0 bases and J by 10 bases, with 21 bases left in between. CDR3 nucleotide sequence: TGTGCCAGCAGCCAAGATCGATTTTGGACAGAGGCGGGAAAACTGTTTTTT. Amino acid sequence: CASSQDRFWTEAGKLFF. Full variable domain (rest looked up from reference TRBV3-1 and TRBJ1-4): DTAVSQTPKYLVTQMGNDKSIKCEQNLGHDTMYWYKQDSKKFLKIMFSYNNKELIINETVPNRFSPKSPDKAHLNLHINSLELGDSAVYFCASSQDRFWTEAGKLFFGSGTQLSVL.

This chain connects TRBV6-1 to TRBJ2-7, with D possibly called TRBD1 or TRBD2 (5 bases each). V was pared by 8 bases and J by 0 bases, with 14 bases between. CDR1 is MNHNS, CDR2 SASEGT, per germline. This CDR3 is 14 amino acids long. The CDR3 reads CASGGIRSSYEQYF. The CDR3 region has the DNA TGTGCCAGCGGGGGAATCAGGAGCTCCTACGAGCAGTACTTC.

This clonotype was detected once. The chain couples TRBV15 to TRBJ1-5, with D perhaps TRBD1 (5 bases). The V end lost 5 bases, the J end lost 9 bases, and 14 bases lay between the germline ends. Germline CDR1 is LNHNV and CDR2 is YYDKDF (reference sequence). The CDR3 covers 13 residues. This chain's CDR3 is CATSGLQGSPQHF. The CDR3 DNA reads as TGTGCCACCAGCGGACTCCAGGGTTCGCCCCAGCATTTT. Full variable domain (outside the CDR3, taken from reference TRBV15 and TRBJ1-5): DAMVIQNPRYQVTQFGKPVTLSCSQTLNHNVMYWYQQKSSQAPKLLFHYYDKDFNNEADTPDNFQSRRPNTSFCFLDIRSPGLGDTAMYLCATSGLQGSPQHFGDGTRLSIL.

The chain uses TRBV4-1 and TRBJ2-1; TRBD2 matches 11 bases. The CDR3 consists of 16 residues. The V and J ends lost 3 bases and 4 bases, in that order; junction bases with no gene match: 5. Germline values: CDR1 MGHRA, CDR2 YSYEKL. In DNA form, the CDR3 reads TGCGCCAGCAGCCAGAGTTGGACTAGCGGGTACAATGAGCAGTTCTTC. Protein: CASSQSWTSGYNEQFF.

The chain employs TRBV5-1 and TRBJ2-5; D gene unclear. Germline V gives CDR1 SGHRS, CDR2 YFSETQ. The CDR3 length is 13 residues. Trimming shortened V by 4 bases and J by 1 base, and 8 bases separated the two germline ends. The CDR3 loop is CASSGPSQETQYF. The CDR3 DNA is TGCGCCAGCAGCGGGCCGTCCCAAGAGACCCAGTACTTC.

A few counts support this clonotype. The chain combines TRBV12-3 or TRBV12-4 with TRBJ2-5; tentative D call: TRBD1 (6 bases). The CDR3 contains 16 residues. V dropped 1 base and J dropped 3 bases, with 15 bases sitting between them. The CDR3, as DNA: TGTGCCAGCAGTTTAGTGACAGGCCCCGGGAAAGAGACCCAGTACTTC. Translating it yields CASSLVTGPGKETQYF.